Below are 27 T cell receptor beta chains sequenced from a single sample in a study of memory CD4+ T cells and cytomegalovirus serostatus. The sort gate was single viable CD3+CD4+CD8-CD45RO+ cells for memory CD4+ T cells. This table comes from immunoSEQ multiplex PCR, and its TCRdb copy is limited to in-frame clones, with some not included. Of 50,000 or so clones detected, 65% to 85% appear once; the ten largest clones hold approximately 0.64%. Sequencing was performed on memory CD4+ T cells from blood. The source of these receptors is an adult in good health and CMV-seronegative.

This clone appeared a single time. The V gene is TRBV11-3, the J gene TRBJ2-3; D unresolved. CDR3 length: 13 residues. Germline V gives CDR1 SGHNT, CDR2 YENEEA. The V end lost 0 bases, the J end lost 5 bases, and 6 bases lay between the germline ends. Written as DNA, the CDR3 is TGTGCCAGCAGCTTAGATCACCAAGATACGCAGTATTTT. It specifies CASSLDHQDTQYF. Based on the CDR3 plus reference TRBV11-3 and TRBJ2-3, the full variable domain is EAGVVQSPRYKIIEKKQPVAFWCNPISGHNTLYWYLQNLGQGPELLIRYENEEAVDDSQLPKDRFSAERLKGVDSTLKIQPAELGDSAVYLCASSLDHQDTQYFGPGTRLTVL.

The chain has TRBV6-6 and TRBJ2-7; TRBD1 is a possible D gene (6 bases). V dropped 5 bases and J dropped 4 bases, with 9 bases sitting between them. Germline V lookup: CDR1 MNHNY, CDR2 SVGAGI (reference sequence). CDR3 size: 12 residues. CDR3 sequence reads: CASSRQVYEQYF. The CDR3 DNA reads as TGTGCCAGCAGTCGACAGGTTTACGAGCAGTACTTC.

J is TRBJ1-3 and V is TRBV9; 7 bases are shared with TRBD1. Germline assignment: CDR1 SGDLS and CDR2 YYNGEE. The trim removed 3 bases at V and 0 bases at J, leaving 9 bases unmatched. The CDR3 contains 17 residues. The CDR3 loop reads CASSGTGTVLSGNTIYF. In DNA form, the CDR3 reads TGTGCCAGCAGCGGAACCGGGACAGTCCTCTCTGGAAACACCATATATTTT.

The chain employs TRBV30 and TRBJ2-5, with D unresolved. With 0 bases removed from V and 2 bases from J, the gap between germline ends came to 16 bases. The germline gives CDR1 GTSNPN, CDR2 SVGIG (reference sequence). The CDR3 length is 16 residues. DNA of the CDR3: TGTGCCTGGAGTGTATTCTCCGGATCCCCGCAAGAGACCCAGTACTTC. Residues: CAWSVFSGSPQETQYF.

The chain is built from TRBV9 and TRBJ2-3; D is perhaps TRBD2 (6 bases). The V end lost 3 bases, the J end lost 11 bases, and 22 bases lay between the germline ends. Per the germline V gene, CDR1 is SGDLS and CDR2 is YYNGEE. The CDR3 runs to 15 residues. CDR3 protein: CASSDGTSELEKQYF. The CDR3 nucleotides are TGTGCCAGCAGCGACGGGACTTCGGAGCTGGAGAAGCAGTATTTT.

A few counts support this clone. The chain is built from TRBV7-2 and TRBJ1-5; 9 bases are shared with TRBD1. In germline, CDR1 is SGHTA, CDR2 FQGNSA. This CDR3 is 15 amino acids long. Losses at the gene ends were 1 base for V and 8 bases for J; bases not matched to a gene: 6. CDR3 nucleotides: TGTGCCAGCAGCTTAGGGACAGGGGTACAGAAGCCCCAGCATTTT. Protein product: CASSLGTGVQKPQHF.

The rearrangement joins TRBV7-9 to TRBJ1-2, with D possibly matching TRBD1 (6 bases). Trimming stripped 5 bases from V and 8 bases from J, with 18 bases between. This CDR3 is built from 14 residues. Germline values: CDR1 SEHNR, CDR2 FQNEAQ (reference sequence). CDR3 amino acids: CASSPSRQVTGYTF. The CDR3 DNA is TGTGCCAGCAGCCCATCCAGACAGGTTACGGGCTACACCTTC.

This clone was detected once. J is TRBJ1-5 and V is TRBV6-6, with unresolved D. Germline V CDR1 and CDR2: MNHNY, SVGAGI (reference sequence). This CDR3 has 14 residues. V was trimmed by 4 bases and J by 3 bases, leaving 10 bases between them. CDR3 loop: CASSSNPTNQPQHF. Written as DNA, the CDR3 is TGTGCCAGCAGTTCCAACCCGACCAATCAGCCCCAGCATTTT.

The genes are TRBV6-1 and TRBJ2-7; D is perhaps TRBD2 (5 bases). The CDR3 has 13 amino acids. The V end was cut by 5 bases, the J end by 3 bases, with 11 bases between. Germline lookup yields CDR1 MNHNS and CDR2 SASEGT. The chain's CDR3 is CASSTRTGYEQYF. The CDR3 DNA is TGTGCCAGCAGTACTCGGACTGGCTACGAGCAGTACTTC.

The chain combines TRBV5-1 with TRBJ2-5, with 9 bases lining up with TRBD2. This CDR3 is built from 16 residues. Germline V gives CDR1 SGHRS, CDR2 YFSETQ. V trimming: 1 base; J trimming: 0 bases; junction bases outside the gene matches: 4. This chain's CDR3 is CASSLMSSGDQETQYF. The CDR3, as DNA: TGCGCCAGCAGCTTGATGTCTAGCGGGGACCAAGAGACCCAGTACTTC.

The chain recombines TRBV7-2 with TRBJ1-2, with a possible D match to TRBD1 (5 bases). Germline values: CDR1 SGHTA, CDR2 FQGNSA. The CDR3 loop spans 13 amino acids. Deletions cut 1 base from V and 5 bases from J, with 8 bases between. The DNA for the CDR3 is TGTGCCAGCAGCTTAGAACCAGGGTATGGCTACACCTTC. This encodes CASSLEPGYGYTF.

The chain carries TRBV5-4 and TRBJ1-5, with D perhaps matching TRBD1 (6 bases). The germline V and J ends were trimmed by 4 bases and 4 bases, with 18 bases remaining between them. CDR3 length: 16 amino acids. The germline gives CDR1 SGHNT, CDR2 YYREEE (reference sequence). CDR3 region: CASSVGGGQINQPQHF. The CDR3 DNA is TGTGCCAGCAGCGTGGGGGGGGGCCAAATAAATCAGCCCCAGCATTTT.

The V and J genes are TRBV4-2 and TRBJ1-2; D call uncertain. The CDR3 has 16 amino acids. Germline CDR1 LGHNA, CDR2 YNFKEQ. The V and J ends lost 0 bases and 0 bases respectively, with 11 bases between them. The CDR3, as DNA: TGTGCCAGCAGCCAAGACGCGGGCAGCTCTAACTATGGCTACACCTTC. It translates to CASSQDAGSSNYGYTF.

The chain has TRBV6-5 and TRBJ1-4; no clear D gene. The CDR3 contains 14 residues. Per the germline V gene, CDR1 is MNHEY and CDR2 is SVGAGI. V lost 0 bases, J lost 10 bases, and 12 bases lay in between. CDR3 DNA: TGTGCCAGCAGTTACTCGGCAGCAATGGGAAAACTGTTTTTT. This encodes CASSYSAAMGKLFF.

CDR3 in amino acids: CASSPAGGPGYEQFF. The CDR3 nucleotides are TGTGCCAGCTCACCAGCGGGGGGGCCCGGTTATGAGCAGTTCTTC. The chain uses TRBV18 and TRBJ2-1; TRBD2 matches at 9 bases. Looked up from germline, CDR1 is KGHSH and CDR2 is LQKENI. CDR3 length equals 15 residues. After removal of 2 bases from V and 8 bases from J, the junction contained 7 bases not matched to a gene.

The V and J genes are TRBV6-5 and TRBJ2-7; 8 nucleotides agree with TRBD1. This CDR3 has 16 amino acids. V lost 4 bases and J lost 0; bases outside the gene matches: 8. Germline-derived CDR1 and CDR2 are MNHEY and SVGAGI. This CDR3 reads CASSSSTGVSSYEQYF. The CDR3 DNA sequence: TGTGCCAGCAGTTCCTCGACAGGGGTGAGCTCCTACGAGCAGTACTTC.

V usage is TRBV7-6 and J usage is TRBJ1-2, with a weak D call TRBD1 (5 bases). The CDR3 spans 13 residues. Germline assignment: CDR1 SGHVS and CDR2 FNYEAQ. The ends were cut back, 0 bases at V and 5 bases at J, with 7 bases in the middle. The CDR3 DNA sequence: TGTGCCAGCAGCTTAGCGAGGGGTTATGGCTACACCTTC. This gives the protein CASSLARGYGYTF.

The chain links TRBV28 to TRBJ1-6, with no clear D. Trimming took off 6 bases at V and 1 base at J, with 10 bases between the two ends. This CDR3 is built from 15 residues. The germline gives CDR1 MDHEN, CDR2 SYDVKM. The CDR3 here is CASSLPSSYNSPLHF. CDR3 in DNA: TGTGCCAGCAGCCTCCCAAGTTCCTATAATTCACCCCTCCACTTT.

The chain recombines TRBV11-1 with TRBJ2-3; D is possibly TRBD1 (6 bases). CDR3 length: 17 residues. From germline, CDR1 is SGHAT and CDR2 FQDESV (reference sequence). V lost 5 bases and J lost 5, with 23 bases in between. The CDR3 bases are TGTGCCAGCAGCCCCAGGACAGCAGGGGTTATGTTAGATACGCAGTATTTT. This translates into CASSPRTAGVMLDTQYF.

The genes are TRBV11-2 and TRBJ2-1, with D hard to call. Germline V gene lookup returns CDR1 SGHAT and CDR2 FQNNGV. V dropped 0 bases and J dropped 6 bases, with 6 bases sitting between them. This CDR3 comprises 13 residues. The CDR3 bases are TGTGCCAGCAGCTTAGAACTCAGCAATGAGCAGTTCTTC. Protein: CASSLELSNEQFF.

The chain combines TRBV18 with TRBJ1-1, with 10 bases aligning to TRBD1. The trim removed 5 bases at V and 5 bases at J, leaving 2 bases unmatched. From germline, CDR1 is KGHSH and CDR2 LQKENI. This CDR3 spans 13 amino acids. The CDR3 DNA is TGTGCCAGCTCAGACAGGGGGCGTACTGAAGCTTTCTTT. Translated: CASSDRGRTEAFF.

The chain combines TRBV7-9 with TRBJ1-1; D unresolved. Germline V gives CDR1 SEHNR, CDR2 FQNEAQ (reference sequence). V was clipped by 4 bases and J by 7 bases, with 13 bases between them. The CDR3 has 13 residues. CDR3 coding DNA: TGTGCCAGCAGCTCAACTGGACGGCGTGAAGCTTTCTTT. The encoded protein is CASSSTGRREAFF.

The chain joins TRBV18 to TRBJ1-1; D gene ambiguous. Germline V gives CDR1 KGHSH, CDR2 LQKENI. V dropped 4 bases and J dropped 0 bases, with 9 bases sitting between them. CDR3 length: 14 residues. CDR3 coding DNA: TGTGCCAGCTCACTGGAAGAGGTGAACACTGAAGCTTTCTTT. This gives the protein CASSLEEVNTEAFF.

The chain is built from TRBV7-9 and TRBJ1-6, with D possibly TRBD1 on 5 matching bases. V gave up 5 bases and J gave up 7 bases, with 12 bases separating them. From germline, CDR1 is SEHNR and CDR2 FQNEAQ (reference sequence). This CDR3 spans 14 amino acids. CDR3: CASSVRQINSPLHF. The CDR3 DNA reads as TGTGCCAGCAGCGTTCGACAGATAAATTCACCCCTCCACTTT.

This chain connects TRBV19 to TRBJ1-1, with 7 bases aligning to TRBD1. The CDR3 totals 13 residues. The germline gives CDR1 LNHDA, CDR2 SQIVND (reference sequence). V was pared by 9 bases and J by 1 base, with 5 bases of the junction left unmatched. The CDR3, as DNA: TGTGCCAGCAACAGGGGCCGGAACACTGAAGCTTTCTTT. This codes for CASNRGRNTEAFF.

The CDR3 here is CASSLLRTIRQGAGGYTF. CDR3 nucleotide sequence: TGTGCCAGCAGCTTGTTGCGTACAATTCGACAGGGGGCTGGAGGCTACACCTTC. This chain joins TRBV5-8 and TRBJ1-2, with 10 bases fitting TRBD1. This CDR3 has 18 amino acids. Per germline, CDR1 SGHTS and CDR2 YDEGEE. The V gene end was trimmed by 1 base and the J gene end by 8 bases; junction bases not matched to a gene: 17.

The chain carries TRBV7-9 and TRBJ1-4; D gene ambiguous. The germline V gene encodes CDR1 SEHNR and CDR2 FQNEAQ (reference sequence). V gave up 3 bases and J gave up 6 bases, with 2 bases separating them. This CDR3 is 11 amino acids long. CDR3 bases: TGTGCCAGCAGCTTTGATGAAAAACTGTTTTTT. It translates to CASSFDEKLFF.